These 14 T cell receptor beta chains were all obtained from the same sample, sequenced in a study of stem cell transplantation in POMP-related autoinflammatory disease. Measured with immunoSEQ multiplex PCR; TCRdb has only the in-frame clones, and not every one. The sample includes tens of thousands of clones, around 90% of them seen just once. The sequencing used CD4+ T cells from PBMCs, collected after stem cell transplantation. These receptors came from a human patient with POMP-related autoinflammation and immune dysregulation (PRAID). Some T cells may have come from the graft donor.

The rearrangement joins TRBV2 to TRBJ1-2, with 7 bases identical to TRBD1. The germline V gene has CDR1 SNHLY and CDR2 FYNNEI. CDR3 length equals 15 residues. V lost 5 bases, J lost 6 bases, and 12 bases stayed unmatched. The CDR3 protein is CASSPWGVGTDGYTF. CDR3 DNA sequence: TGTGCCAGCAGTCCTTGGGGCGTGGGGACAGATGGCTACACCTTC.

J is TRBJ2-2 and V is TRBV10-3, with a tentative D call TRBD1 (6 bases). The CDR3 extends over 15 amino acids. The germline V gene encodes CDR1 ENHRY and CDR2 SYGVKD. V dropped 1 base and J dropped 1 base, with 7 bases sitting between them. Written as DNA, the CDR3 is TGTGCCATCAGTGAGTGGACAGTGAACACCGGGGAGCTGTTTTTT. Its protein is CAISEWTVNTGELFF.

This chain uses TRBV29-1 with TRBJ2-3; 9 nucleotides line up with TRBD2. With V trimmed by 7 bases and J by 5 bases, 4 bases remained unmatched. The CDR3 totals 12 residues. Germline values: CDR1 SQVTM, CDR2 ANQGSEA. In DNA, the CDR3 is TGCAGCGCTGGACTAGCGCAAGATACGCAGTATTTT. Residues: CSAGLAQDTQYF.

The chain joins TRBV6-5 to TRBJ2-7; TRBD2 might be the D (6 bases). V was shortened by 7 bases and J by 1 base, with 14 bases between the two germline ends. The CDR3 has 14 residues. Germline loops: CDR1 MNHEY, CDR2 SVGAGI. The CDR3 DNA is TGTGCCAGCACCCGAATCGGGGGTTCCTACGAGCAGTACTTC. It encodes CASTRIGGSYEQYF.

CDR3 amino acids: CASSEYGPTQYF. Here the CDR3 DNA reads TGTGCCAGCAGTGAATACGGCCCAACGCAGTATTTT. The J gene is TRBJ2-3, the V gene TRBV2; no clear D gene. Germline V gives CDR1 SNHLY, CDR2 FYNNEI. This CDR3 contains 12 residues. Trimming removed 2 bases from V and 9 bases from J, with 9 bases in between.

This chain uses TRBV4-1 with TRBJ2-5, with D perhaps matching TRBD1 or TRBD2 (5 bases each). Trimming removed 0 bases from V and 4 bases from J, with 18 bases in between. The CDR3 contains 17 residues. The germline CDR1 and CDR2 sequences are MGHRA and YSYEKL. The CDR3 DNA follows: TGCGCCAGCAGCCAAGAGCAGTTCCGGGGCTTGGGAGAGACCCAGTACTTC. It encodes CASSQEQFRGLGETQYF.

V is TRBV5-1 and J is TRBJ1-1; D ambiguous. The CDR3 sequence is 14 residues long. Trimming stripped 1 base from V and 0 bases from J, with 7 bases between. CDR1 and CDR2 from the germline V gene are SGHRS and YFSETQ. The CDR3 region has the DNA TGCGCCAGCAGCTTGCGGGCCTTGAACACTGAAGCTTTCTTT. It translates to CASSLRALNTEAFF.

This clone was recorded a few times. This chain joins TRBV6-6 and TRBJ1-2; no definite D call. CDR1 and CDR2 from the germline V gene are MNHNY and SVGAGI (reference sequence). V lost 4 bases and J lost 2, with 14 bases in between. The CDR3 is 15 amino acids. The CDR3 nucleotides read TGTGCCAGCAGTTCACGCCCTGACCGGAACTATGGCTACACCTTC. Its translation is CASSSRPDRNYGYTF.

This chain uses TRBV19 with TRBJ2-5; D is perhaps TRBD1 or TRBD2 (5 bases each). Trimming stripped 3 bases from V and 4 bases from J, with 9 bases between. This CDR3 region has 13 residues. CDR1 and CDR2 from the germline V gene are LNHDA and SQIVND (reference sequence). CDR3 region: CASSIRGGETQYF. The CDR3 coding sequence is TGTGCCAGTAGTATTCGGGGCGGAGAGACCCAGTACTTC.

Written as DNA, the CDR3 is TGTGCCAGCAGTTGGGGACAGGGGGCGGGACAGGCCCAGCATTTT. This encodes CASSWGQGAGQAQHF. The chain carries TRBV28 and TRBJ1-5; 12 nucleotides match TRBD1. V dropped 4 bases and J dropped 11; count of bases not matched to a gene: 9. The CDR3 spans 15 residues. The V gene's germline CDR1 is MDHEN and CDR2 SYDVKM.

The chain is built from TRBV5-4 and TRBJ2-5, with D perhaps TRBD1 (5 bases). CDR1 SGHNT and CDR2 YYREEE come from the germline V gene (reference sequence). The V end was cut by 0 bases, the J end by 2 bases, with 11 bases between. This CDR3 contains 15 residues. Here the CDR3 reads CASSLDQGIQETQYF. The CDR3 bases are TGTGCCAGCAGCTTGGATCAGGGAATACAAGAGACCCAGTACTTC. The full variable domain, in which reference TRBV5-4 and TRBJ2-5 provide the parts outside the CDR3, is ETGVTQSPTHLIKTRGQQVTLRCSSQSGHNTVSWYQQALGQGPQFIFQYYREEENGRGNFPPRFSGLQFPNYSSELNVNALELDDSALYLCASSLDQGIQETQYFGPGTRLLVL.

This clone is judged medium-sized (0.01 to 0.1%). The chain combines TRBV19 with TRBJ1-5, with TRBD1 as a possible D gene (6 bases). The V end was cut by 5 bases, the J end by 7 bases, with 24 bases between. CDR1 and CDR2 from the germline V gene are LNHDA and SQIVND (reference sequence). The CDR3 contains 17 residues. The CDR3 coding sequence is TGTGCCAGTAGTTCTCCCCCGGCAGGGGAAGCGAGGCAGCCCCAGCATTTT. This encodes CASSSPPAGEARQPQHF.

V usage is TRBV6-5 and J usage is TRBJ2-5; D might be TRBD1 (6 bases). The CDR3 is 15 residues long. The germline V gene encodes CDR1 MNHEY and CDR2 SVGAGI. V gave up 0 bases and J gave up 5 bases, with 13 bases separating them. Written as DNA, the CDR3 is TGTGCCAGCAGTTACTCCACAGGGCCCCCGGAGACCCAGTACTTC. This sequence encodes CASSYSTGPPETQYF.

This chain's CDR3 is CASRSGGELFF. The CDR3, as DNA: TGTGCCAGCAGGAGCGGCGGGGAGCTGTTTTTT. V and J are TRBV28 and TRBJ2-2, with D tentatively TRBD2 (5 bases). Germline-derived CDR1 and CDR2 are MDHEN and SYDVKM. The CDR3 consists of 11 residues. V gave up 6 bases and J gave up 7 bases, with 6 bases separating them.